This record covers a single TCR beta chain. This sample was taken from a study of T cell changes during pregnancy in multiple sclerosis. The V and J ends lost 0 bases and 2 bases respectively, with 8 bases between them. The CDR3 is made up of 14 amino acids. Germline CDR1 is SGDLS and CDR2 is YYNGEE. Only in-frame clones appear in the TCRdb table, and some are missing; sequencing was by immunoSEQ multiplex PCR. The table records tens of thousands of clones, approximately 90% of them present only once. The sample consisted of peripheral blood, taken before pregnancy. V is TRBV9 and J is TRBJ1-2, with D unresolved. The TCR comes from a female donor with multiple sclerosis, enrolled in a pregnancy study. For the CDR3, the DNA is TGTGCCAGCAGCGTAGTACAGCAAAACTATGGCTACACCTTC. As protein: CASSVVQQNYGYTF.